This T cell receptor beta chain was retrieved from a study of blood T cell repertoires in COVID-19. Turning to the study itself: The samples span acute and convalescent COVID-19 from the United States, Italy and Spain. The analysed material was cDNA or gDNA that came from T cells, B-cell-depleted T cells, or PBMCs.

The CDR3 has 15 residues. CDR1 SGHDT and CDR2 YYEEEE come from the germline V gene. V dropped 7 bases and J dropped 5; count of bases not matched to a gene: 9. Original processing notes: Amplifying reference gene primers gave estimates of nucleated cell counts. Repertoires were generated with immunoSEQ multiplex PCR, while TCRdb's copy carries only in-frame clones and drops some. V, J and clone size are those of that table, while D and trimming were read from the DNA. In the table there are over 45,000 clones, 76% of which are singletons. The clonotype originates from a man aged 50 or older with active or convalescent COVID-19. V usage is TRBV5-6 and J usage is TRBJ2-5, with 12 bases fitting TRBD2. Material for sequencing was peripheral blood. The CDR3 DNA sequence: TGTGCCAGCGGCAGACTAGCGGGGGAGGGGGAGACCCAGTACTTC. Translated: CASGRLAGEGETQYF. The complete variable domain, with remaining parts taken from reference TRBV5-6 and TRBJ2-5, reads DAGVTQSPTHLIKTRGQQVTLRCSPKSGHDTVSWYQQALGQGPQFIFQYYEEEERQRGNFPDRFSGHQFPNYSSELNVNALLLGDSALYLCASGRLAGEGETQYFGPGTRLLVL.